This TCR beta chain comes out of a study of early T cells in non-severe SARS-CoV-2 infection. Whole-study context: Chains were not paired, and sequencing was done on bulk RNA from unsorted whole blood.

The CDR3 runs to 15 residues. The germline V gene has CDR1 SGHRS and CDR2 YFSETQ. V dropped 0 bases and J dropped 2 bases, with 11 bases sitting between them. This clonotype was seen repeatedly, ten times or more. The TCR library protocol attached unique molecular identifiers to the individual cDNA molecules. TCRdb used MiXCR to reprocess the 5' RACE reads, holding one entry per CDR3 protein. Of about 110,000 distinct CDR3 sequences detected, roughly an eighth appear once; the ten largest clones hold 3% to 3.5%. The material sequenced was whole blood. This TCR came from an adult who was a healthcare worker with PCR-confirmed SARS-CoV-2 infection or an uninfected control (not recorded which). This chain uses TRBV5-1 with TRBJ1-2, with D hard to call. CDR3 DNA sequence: TGCGCCAGCAGCTTGGAGGGAGGACTAAACTATGGCTACACCTTC. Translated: CASSLEGGLNYGYTF.